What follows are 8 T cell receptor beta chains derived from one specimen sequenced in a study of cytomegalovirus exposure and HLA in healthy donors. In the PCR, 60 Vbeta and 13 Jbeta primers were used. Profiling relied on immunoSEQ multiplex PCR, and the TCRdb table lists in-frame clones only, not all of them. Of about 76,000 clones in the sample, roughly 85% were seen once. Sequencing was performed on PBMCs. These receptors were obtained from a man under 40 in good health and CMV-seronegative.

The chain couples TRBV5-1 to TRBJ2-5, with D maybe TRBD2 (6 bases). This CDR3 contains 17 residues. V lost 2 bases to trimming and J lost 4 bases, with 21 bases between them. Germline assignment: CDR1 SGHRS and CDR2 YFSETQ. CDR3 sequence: CASSFLPATGRRETQYF. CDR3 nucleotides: TGCGCCAGCAGCTTCCTACCCGCGACGGGGAGGAGAGAGACCCAGTACTTC. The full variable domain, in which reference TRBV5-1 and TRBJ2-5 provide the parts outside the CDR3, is KAGVTQTPRYLIKTRGQQVTLSCSPISGHRSVSWYQQTPGQGLQFLFEYFSETQRNKGNFPGRFSGRQFSNSRSEMNVSTLELGDSALYLCASSFLPATGRRETQYFGPGTRLLVL.

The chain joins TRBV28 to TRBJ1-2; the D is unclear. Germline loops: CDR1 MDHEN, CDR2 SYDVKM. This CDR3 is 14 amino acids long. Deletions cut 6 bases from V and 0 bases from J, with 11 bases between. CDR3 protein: CASREGDPNYGYTF. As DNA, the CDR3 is TGTGCCAGCAGGGAGGGAGACCCTAACTATGGCTACACCTTC.

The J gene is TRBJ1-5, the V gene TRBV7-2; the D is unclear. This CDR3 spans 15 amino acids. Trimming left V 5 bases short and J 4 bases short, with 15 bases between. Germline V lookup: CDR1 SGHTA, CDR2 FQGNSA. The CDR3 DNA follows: TGTGCCAGCAGCCCCAGGAGGGAGAATAATCAGCCCCAGCATTTT. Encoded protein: CASSPRRENNQPQHF.

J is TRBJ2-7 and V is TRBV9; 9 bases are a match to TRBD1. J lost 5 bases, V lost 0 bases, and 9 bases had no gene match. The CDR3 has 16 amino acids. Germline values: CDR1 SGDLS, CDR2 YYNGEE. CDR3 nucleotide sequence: TGTGCCAGCAGCGTAGCTGGGACAGGGTTCCCCGACGAGCAGTACTTC. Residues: CASSVAGTGFPDEQYF.

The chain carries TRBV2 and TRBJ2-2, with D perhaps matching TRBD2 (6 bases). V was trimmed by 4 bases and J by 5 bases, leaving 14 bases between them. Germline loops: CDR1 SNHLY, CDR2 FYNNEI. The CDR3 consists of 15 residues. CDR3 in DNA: TGTGCCAGCAGTGTCCGAGGGGCGGGGACCGGGGAGCTGTTTTTT. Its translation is CASSVRGAGTGELFF.

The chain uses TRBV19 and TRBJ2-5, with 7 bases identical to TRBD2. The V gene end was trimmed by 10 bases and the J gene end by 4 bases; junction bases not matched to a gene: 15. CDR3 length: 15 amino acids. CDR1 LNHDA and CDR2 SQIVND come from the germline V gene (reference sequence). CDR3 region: CATLGRYPGGETQYF. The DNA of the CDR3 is TGTGCCACCCTAGGAAGATATCCGGGGGGAGAGACCCAGTACTTC.

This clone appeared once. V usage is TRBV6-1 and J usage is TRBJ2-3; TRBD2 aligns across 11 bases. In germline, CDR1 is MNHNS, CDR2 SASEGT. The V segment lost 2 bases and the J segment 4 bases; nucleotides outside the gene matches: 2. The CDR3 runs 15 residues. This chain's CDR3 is CASSETSGSSDTQYF. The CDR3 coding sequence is TGTGCCAGCAGTGAAACTAGCGGGAGTTCAGATACGCAGTATTTT.

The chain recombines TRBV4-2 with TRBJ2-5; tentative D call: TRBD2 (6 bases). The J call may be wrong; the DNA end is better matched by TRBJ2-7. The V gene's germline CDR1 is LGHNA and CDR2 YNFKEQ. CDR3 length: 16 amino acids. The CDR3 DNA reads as TGTGCCAGCAGCCAAGGCAGAGTGGGGGGTGCCTACGAGCAGTACTTC. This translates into CASSQGRVGGAYEQYF.